What follows are 20 T cell receptor beta chains derived from one specimen sequenced in a study of PD-1 blockade in classical Hodgkin lymphoma. Brentuximab vedotin exposure varied, and every patient relapsed after autologous stem cell transplantation. The repertoire was sequenced with immunoSEQ multiplex PCR; TCRdb's copy has only in-frame clones and lacks some. The sample carries about 94,000 clones, about 91% recorded once. The sequencing used peripheral blood mononuclear cells (PBMCs), collected before the second cycle of nivolumab. The receptors were gathered from a human donor with classical Hodgkin lymphoma.

This chain uses TRBV11-3 with TRBJ2-1; unclear D gene. The CDR3 loop spans 12 amino acids. V was trimmed by 0 bases and J by 7 bases, leaving 4 bases between them. The germline CDR1 and CDR2 sequences are SGHNT and YENEEA. For the CDR3, the DNA is TGTGCCAGCAGCTTAGAGGGGAATGAGCAGTTCTTC. Amino acids: CASSLEGNEQFF.

The chain employs TRBV29-1 and TRBJ2-5, with 7 nucleotides matching TRBD1. The CDR3 loop spans 14 amino acids. V dropped 1 base and J dropped 2; count of bases not matched to a gene: 4. CDR1 is SQVTM and CDR2 is ANQGSEA in the germline V gene. CDR3 sequence (DNA): TGCAGCGTTGAAGGGCCAGGGGGACAAGAGACCCAGTACTTC. It is translated as CSVEGPGGQETQYF. Full variable domain (remainder filled in from reference TRBV29-1 and TRBJ2-5): SAVISQKPSRDICQRGTSLTIQCQVDSQVTMMFWYRQQPGQSLTLIATANQGSEATYESGFVIDKFPISRPNLTFSTLTVSNMSPEDSSIYLCSVEGPGGQETQYFGPGTRLLVL.

The rearrangement links TRBV11-2 to TRBJ1-1, with D unresolved. CDR1 SGHAT and CDR2 FQNNGV come from the germline V gene. The V end was cut by 5 bases, the J end by 0 bases, with 4 bases between. There are 12 residues in the CDR3. The CDR3 DNA sequence: TGTGCCAGCAGCCACATGAACACTGAAGCTTTCTTT. It is translated as CASSHMNTEAFF.

The chain joins TRBV5-1 to TRBJ2-2; TRBD1 is a possible D gene (5 bases). Germline values: CDR1 SGHRS, CDR2 YFSETQ. The CDR3 runs to 13 residues. V shed 4 bases and J shed 5 bases, with 9 bases lying between them. DNA of the CDR3: TGCGCCAGCAGCATAGGGGTAACCGGGGAGCTGTTTTTT. This codes for CASSIGVTGELFF.

V gene TRBV27 combines with J gene TRBJ1-2, with D unclear. There are 15 residues in the CDR3. V gave up 0 bases and J gave up 0 bases, with 8 bases separating them. The germline gives CDR1 MNHEY, CDR2 SMNVEV (reference sequence). The CDR3 reads CASSLSALANYGYTF. Here the CDR3 DNA reads TGTGCCAGCAGTTTATCGGCCTTAGCTAACTATGGCTACACCTTC.

This chain joins TRBV7-8 and TRBJ2-3; 11 bases fit TRBD2. Trimming cost V 0 bases and J 4 bases; bases outside gene matches: 3. The length of the CDR3 is 16 residues. Germline CDR1 and CDR2: SGHVS and FQNEAQ. Here the CDR3 reads CASSLAPSGGSDTQYF. The CDR3 nucleotides are TGTGCCAGCAGCTTAGCCCCTAGCGGGGGGTCAGATACGCAGTATTTT.

The V and J genes are TRBV27 and TRBJ2-7, with D perhaps matching TRBD2 (6 bases). Germline-derived CDR1 and CDR2 are MNHEY and SMNVEV (reference sequence). The CDR3 loop spans 16 amino acids. With 4 bases removed from V and 5 bases from J, the gap between germline ends came to 21 bases. The CDR3 is CASSSNGGGPFDEQYF. CDR3 bases: TGTGCCAGCAGTTCAAACGGTGGAGGGCCCTTTGACGAGCAGTACTTC.

J is TRBJ1-2 and V is TRBV7-8; tentative D call: TRBD1 (6 bases). V dropped 1 base and J dropped 4 bases, with 13 bases sitting between them. From germline, CDR1 is SGHVS and CDR2 FQNEAQ. The CDR3 totals 15 residues. CDR3 amino acids: CASSLGGPGPYGYTF. The DNA of the CDR3 is TGTGCCAGCAGCTTAGGGGGGCCAGGGCCCTATGGCTACACCTTC.

This chain joins TRBV7-6 and TRBJ1-1; D is undetermined. This CDR3 region has 15 residues. The V gene's germline CDR1 is SGHVS and CDR2 FNYEAQ. V lost 1 base, J lost 4 bases, and 13 bases lay in between. CDR3 coding DNA: TGTGCCAGCAGCTTAGGTGCAGGTTTGGGCACTGAAGCTTTCTTT. Translating gives CASSLGAGLGTEAFF.

The chain couples TRBV9 to TRBJ2-7; weak D call: TRBD2 (5 bases). With 3 bases removed from V and 3 bases from J, the gap between germline ends came to 10 bases. This CDR3 comprises 13 residues. From germline, CDR1 is SGDLS and CDR2 YYNGEE. DNA of the CDR3: TGTGCCAGCAGCGCAGGTAGCGACTACGAGCAGTACTTC. This translates into CASSAGSDYEQYF.

The chain has TRBV19 and TRBJ1-2; the D is unclear. Looked up from germline, CDR1 is LNHDA and CDR2 is SQIVND (reference sequence). The CDR3 has 12 amino acids. The ends were cut back, 1 base at V and 7 bases at J, with 7 bases in the middle. CDR3 protein: CASSIAGFGYTF. CDR3 nucleotides: TGTGCCAGTAGTATAGCAGGTTTTGGCTACACCTTC.

Written as DNA, the CDR3 is TGTGCCAGCCGATCAGGGAGCCACGAGCAGTACTTC. Its translation is CASRSGSHEQYF. This chain uses TRBV2 with TRBJ2-7; D is tentatively TRBD1 or TRBD2 (5 bases each). This CDR3 is built from 12 residues. Trimming removed 8 bases from V and 5 bases from J, with 13 bases in between. Germline values: CDR1 SNHLY, CDR2 FYNNEI. Using reference TRBV2 and TRBJ2-7 for the parts outside the CDR3, the full variable domain is EPEVTQTPSHQVTQMGQEVILRCVPISNHLYFYWYRQILGQKVEFLVSFYNNEISEKSEIFDDQFSVERPDGSNFTLKIRSTKLEDSAMYFCASRSGSHEQYFGPGTRLTVT.

The chain links TRBV5-1 to TRBJ1-1; a possible D gene is TRBD1 (6 bases). The germline V gene encodes CDR1 SGHRS and CDR2 YFSETQ. Deletions cut 4 bases from V and 7 bases from J, with 23 bases between. The CDR3 totals 16 residues. In nucleotides, the CDR3 is TGCGCCAGCAGCCCTTGGGGAGGGGGTGAGCGAATTGAAGCTTTCTTT. This codes for CASSPWGGGERIEAFF.

The CDR3 sequence: CASSLSAWSGNIQYF. As DNA, the CDR3 is TGTGCCAGCAGTTTATCCGCCTGGTCTGGAAACATTCAGTACTTC. The chain links TRBV27 to TRBJ2-4, with D unclear. This CDR3 region has 15 residues. Trimming removed 0 bases at V and 6 bases at J, with 12 bases between. Germline loops: CDR1 MNHEY, CDR2 SMNVEV (reference sequence).

This clone has a single count. V usage is TRBV28 and J usage is TRBJ2-7; 15 bases line up with TRBD2. The germline V gene has CDR1 MDHEN and CDR2 SYDVKM. With 5 bases clipped from V and 0 bases from J, the junction kept 5 bases outside the gene matches. The length of the CDR3 is 17 residues. The CDR3 sequence is CASSRGLAGGSSYEQYF. In DNA form, the CDR3 reads TGTGCCAGCAGTCGTGGACTAGCGGGAGGGTCCTCCTACGAGCAGTACTTC.

The chain recombines TRBV6-1 with TRBJ1-1; D is possibly TRBD1 (5 bases). Deletions cut 1 base from V and 1 base from J, with 10 bases between. In germline, CDR1 is MNHNS, CDR2 SASEGT. CDR3 size: 15 residues. CDR3 bases: TGTGCCAGCAGTGAAGTCCCTCAGGGGAACACTGAAGCTTTCTTT. Amino acids: CASSEVPQGNTEAFF.

This CDR3 reads CASSYSFPGTDTQYF. The CDR3 coding sequence is TGTGCCAGCAGTTACTCTTTTCCTGGCACAGATACGCAGTATTTT. The V call is TRBV6-5, the J call TRBJ2-3; D not resolved. V dropped 0 bases and J dropped 1 base, with 8 bases sitting between them. In germline, CDR1 is MNHEY, CDR2 SVGAGI. The CDR3 totals 15 residues.

This clone was picked up a small number of times. The chain couples TRBV5-1 to TRBJ1-1, with D hard to call. The germline CDR1 and CDR2 sequences are SGHRS and YFSETQ. Trimming removed 0 bases from V and 1 base from J, with 10 bases in between. The CDR3 length is 15 residues. CDR3 amino acids: CASSLERQPNTEAFF. In nucleotides, the CDR3 is TGCGCCAGCAGCTTGGAGCGGCAACCGAACACTGAAGCTTTCTTT.

This chain uses TRBV7-9 with TRBJ2-1, with TRBD2 identical over 7 bases. The CDR3 is 17 amino acids. With 1 base clipped from V and 9 bases from J, the junction kept 15 bases outside the gene matches. CDR1 and CDR2 (germline): SEHNR, FQNEAQ (reference sequence). CDR3 loop: CASSLGGGSARGLEQFF. For the CDR3, the DNA is TGTGCCAGCAGCTTAGGAGGCGGGAGTGCCCGCGGCCTTGAGCAGTTCTTC.

This sequence joins TRBV28 and TRBJ2-7; D remains ambiguous. Germline V CDR1 and CDR2: MDHEN, SYDVKM. V shed 4 bases and J shed 6 bases, with 10 bases lying between them. The CDR3 covers 12 residues. CDR3 amino acids: CASSSSLSEQYF. The CDR3 DNA is TGTGCCAGCAGTTCTAGTTTATCCGAGCAGTACTTC.